Included here is one T cell receptor (beta chain) sequence, with context. The sample belongs to a study of blood T cell repertoires in COVID-19. Study-level background: Acute and convalescent COVID-19 samples came from the United States, Italy and Spain. The analysed material was cDNA or gDNA that came from T cells, B-cell-depleted T cells, or PBMCs.

Germline lookup yields CDR1 LNHDA and CDR2 SQIVND (reference sequence). The CDR3 is 12 residues long. Deletions cut 11 bases from V and 2 bases from J, with 13 bases between. In the original analysis: By means of reference gene primer amplification, nucleated cell counts were estimated. Sequenced by immunoSEQ multiplex PCR; TCRdb stores in-frame clones only, minus some. The V and J calls and clone size come from that table; D and trimming were worked out from the DNA. Seen here are around 86,000 clones, approximately 86% observed once, and the top ten hold roughly 32%. Material: peripheral blood. This chain uses TRBV19 with TRBJ2-7, with D unresolved. The source is a woman aged 80 or older with acute or convalescent COVID-19. For the CDR3, the DNA is TGTGCCGGCTTCCTGAACGCCTACGAGCAGTACTTC. Its translation is CAGFLNAYEQYF.